What follows is one T cell receptor beta chain and its context. A read error is possible here, since a much larger clone lies one base away. Trimming pared 1 base from V and 6 bases from J, leaving 6 bases between. The V gene's germline CDR1 is ENHRY and CDR2 SYGVKD. The CDR3 runs to 12 residues. This sample is drawn from a study of regulatory T cells in long-lasting Graves disease. Construction of TCR beta libraries relied on iRepertoire HTBI primers and on Arm-PCR targeting CDR3 regions. TCRdb fed the multiplex PCR reads into MiXCR, producing one record per CDR3 protein. This sample has around 500,000 distinct CDR3 sequences, with approximately 12% found just once. Time point indicated: newly diagnosed GD, antithyroid drugs for less than 3 months. PBMC RNA served as the TCR library source. Per American Thyroid Association guidelines, Graves' disease was diagnosed. The same data also went into a second study, on T cells in Graves' hyperthyroidism and ophthalmopathy.

The TCR comes from a man aged 25 to 45 with Graves disease. The sample was peripheral blood mononuclear cells (PBMCs), taken at new diagnosis, from a patient treated with antithyroid drugs. The rearrangement links TRBV10-3 to TRBJ1-2, with D perhaps matching TRBD1 (5 bases). For the CDR3, the DNA is TGTGCCATCAGTGAGTTGGGGGATGGCTACACCTTC. The encoded protein is CAISELGDGYTF.